These 17 T cell receptor beta chains were sequenced from one sample in a study of blood T cells in healthy people across ages. Primed by a sample-barcoded 5' primer and a J-beta primer mix, a second PCR proceeded for roughly 6 to 12 cycles. Using its own MiXCR run on the 5' RACE reads, TCRdb lists one record per CDR3 protein. The sample gives some 940,000 distinct CDR3 sequences, roughly 29% of which show up once; roughly 10% is in the top ten. The sample also formed part of further work on T cells of mothers and their children.

Input material: blood. These receptors were obtained from a woman aged 40 to 49 in good health.

Note on this clonotype: The junction does not match germline at one end; this may be a read error. The V call is TRBV28, the J call TRBJ2-5; 7 bases are shared with TRBD1. This CDR3 has 15 residues. CDR1 is MDHEN, CDR2 SYDVKM, per germline. This CDR3 reads CTSTIASSGGETQYF. CDR3 DNA: TGTACCAGCACCATCGCGAGCTCAGGGGGAGAGACCCAGTACTTC.

In regard to this clonotype: A much larger clone lies a single base off, so this may be a read error. This chain links TRBV28 with TRBJ2-7, with 10 bases matching TRBD1. CDR1 is MDHEN, CDR2 SYDVKM, per germline. This CDR3 has 14 amino acids. J gave up 9 bases and V 4 bases, and 9 bases lay outside the gene matches. This CDR3 is CASSSSGTGDGQYF. CDR3 DNA: TGTGCCAGCAGTTCCTCCGGGACAGGGGACGGGCAGTACTTC.

This clonotype was seen only a few times. The chain links TRBV4-3 to TRBJ2-5; 7 bases map to TRBD1. Germline V CDR1 and CDR2: LGHNA, YSLEER. V trimming: 1 base; J trimming: 11 bases; junction bases outside the gene matches: 19. CDR3 length equals 17 residues. The DNA of the CDR3 is TGCGCCAGCAGCCAAGGGGCCAGGACAGGATATGTGGATGAGCAGTACTTC. It encodes CASSQGARTGYVDEQYF.

The chain joins TRBV4-3 to TRBJ2-4; TRBD2 matches at 7 bases. Trimming removed 4 bases from V and 13 bases from J; junction bases left unmatched: 10. Germline values: CDR1 LGHNA, CDR2 YSLEER. This CDR3 region has 13 residues. CDR3 region: CASSLGLGREQYF. CDR3 nucleotides: TGCGCCAGCAGCCTTGGGTTGGGGCGGGAGCAGTACTTC.

This clonotype showed up just a few times. The V and J genes are TRBV20-1 and TRBJ2-5, with D hard to call. V was shortened by 6 bases and J by 7 bases, with 15 bases between the two germline ends. The CDR3 extends over 12 amino acids. Germline V gene data show CDR1 as DFQATT and CDR2 as SNEGSKA (reference sequence). The CDR3: CSAATFWGTQYF. The CDR3 DNA sequence: TGCAGTGCCGCGACTTTCTGGGGGACCCAGTACTTC.

The rearrangement uses TRBV12-3 or TRBV12-4 and TRBJ2-5, with 8 bases lining up with TRBD1. With the DNA end fitting TRBJ2-7 better, the J assignment may be wrong. The CDR3 is 13 amino acids. The CDR3 bases are TGTGCCAGCAGTTGGACAGGGAGGCCCGAGCAGTACTTC. This gives the protein CASSWTGRPEQYF.

V usage is TRBV11-2 and J usage is TRBJ2-1; 8 bases are a match to TRBD1. The CDR3 is 16 amino acids. CDR1 is SGHAT, CDR2 FQNNGV, per germline. V lost 4 bases and J lost 6; bases outside the gene matches: 11. Written as DNA, the CDR3 is TGTGCCAGCAGCTCCCGACAGGGGATTTTTTTCAATGAGCAGTTCTTC. Protein sequence: CASSSRQGIFFNEQFF.

With regard to this clonotype: This may stem from a read error, because a much larger clone lies one nucleotide away. V and J are TRBV10-3 and TRBJ1-5; 9 positions agree with TRBD1. Looked up from germline, CDR1 is ENHRY and CDR2 is SYGVKD. This CDR3 is built from 14 residues. V lost 7 bases and J lost 6; bases outside the gene matches: 7. The CDR3 coding sequence is TGTGCCATCAAGGGACAGGGTAGTAGTCAGCCCCAGCATTTT. Encoded protein: CAIKGQGSSQPQHF.

This clonotype was seen only a few times. J is TRBJ1-1 and V is TRBV6-5; no definite D call. Germline values: CDR1 MNHEY, CDR2 SVGAGI. The CDR3 is 13 amino acids. Trimming removed 6 bases at V and 7 bases at J, with 15 bases between. The CDR3: CASRNFQAFEAFF. In DNA form, the CDR3 reads TGTGCCAGCAGGAACTTCCAGGCGTTTGAAGCTTTCTTT.

J is TRBJ2-1 and V is TRBV19, with D tentatively TRBD1 or TRBD2 (5 bases each). Germline-derived CDR1 and CDR2 are LNHDA and SQIVND (reference sequence). Trimming left V 3 bases short and J 6 bases short, with 15 bases between. This CDR3 is built from 15 residues. Written as DNA, the CDR3 is TGTGCCAGTAGTATTGGGGCAGGAGGACGCAATGAGCAGTTCTTC. It encodes CASSIGAGGRNEQFF.

The chain links TRBV7-2 to TRBJ1-6; 9 bases are shared with TRBD1. The germline V gene encodes CDR1 SGHTA and CDR2 FQGNSA. After removal of 5 bases from V and 6 bases from J, the junction contained 5 bases not matched to a gene. The CDR3 totals 15 residues. In DNA form, the CDR3 reads TGTGCCAGCAGCCGGGACAGGGAAAGTAATTCACCCCTCCACTTT. This gives the protein CASSRDRESNSPLHF.

At least ten counts were recorded for this clonotype. The chain has TRBV20-1 and TRBJ2-6, with no clear D. The CDR3 covers 15 residues. In germline, CDR1 is DFQATT, CDR2 SNEGSKA (reference sequence). V was cut by 3 bases and J by 2 bases, with 11 bases left in between. CDR3 region: CSASNSDPGANVLTF. The DNA of the CDR3 is TGCAGTGCTAGCAACTCGGACCCTGGGGCCAACGTCCTGACTTTC.

The rearrangement joins TRBV28 to TRBJ2-1; D might be TRBD1 (7 bases). V was cut by 6 bases and J by 6 bases, with 18 bases left in between. This CDR3 has 15 amino acids. Germline-derived CDR1 and CDR2 are MDHEN and SYDVKM. The CDR3 DNA follows: TGTGCCAGCAGGCCAGGGGGGCCAGCTGGCAATGAGCAGTTCTTC. As protein: CASRPGGPAGNEQFF.

This chain uses TRBV20-1 with TRBJ1-2, with D possibly matching TRBD1 (5 bases). In germline, CDR1 is DFQATT, CDR2 SNEGSKA (reference sequence). V shed 6 bases and J shed 0 bases, with 17 bases lying between them. The CDR3 runs to 15 residues. CDR3 protein: CSAPEGGVTNYGYTF. In nucleotides, the CDR3 is TGCAGTGCCCCAGAAGGAGGGGTCACTAACTATGGCTACACCTTC.

CDR3 DNA sequence: TGTGCCAGCTCAGAGGGACGGAACCATGGCTACACCTTC. It yields the protein CASSEGRNHGYTF. The chain recombines TRBV18 with TRBJ1-2, with TRBD1 as a possible D gene (5 bases). V lost 5 bases, J lost 6 bases, and 13 bases lay in between. This CDR3 spans 13 amino acids. The germline gives CDR1 KGHSH, CDR2 LQKENI. Supplemented by reference TRBV18 and TRBJ1-2, the full variable domain reads NAGVMQNPRHLVRRRGQEARLRCSPMKGHSHVYWYRQLPEEGLKFMVYLQKENIIDESGMPKERFSAEFPKEGPSILRIQQVVRGDSAAYFCASSEGRNHGYTFGSGTRLTVV.

In its sample, this clonotype was seen a few times. The chain recombines TRBV6-1 with TRBJ2-7, with D possibly TRBD1 on 7 matching bases. The germline V gene encodes CDR1 MNHNS and CDR2 SASEGT. The length of the CDR3 is 17 residues. The V gene lost 6 bases and the J gene lost 0 bases, with 21 bases spanning the gap. The CDR3 sequence: CASRRSFRGESSYEQYF. The CDR3 nucleotides are TGTGCCAGCAGACGATCCTTCAGGGGGGAAAGCTCCTACGAGCAGTACTTC.

This clonotype came up many times. The genes are TRBV20-1 and TRBJ2-7, with TRBD2 matching 12 bases. With 0 bases clipped from V and 5 bases from J, the junction kept 2 bases outside the gene matches. The CDR3 totals 14 residues. The germline V gene encodes CDR1 DFQATT and CDR2 SNEGSKA (reference sequence). CDR3 loop: CSARETSGGHEQYF. The CDR3 nucleotides are TGCAGTGCTAGAGAGACTAGCGGGGGACACGAGCAGTACTTC.